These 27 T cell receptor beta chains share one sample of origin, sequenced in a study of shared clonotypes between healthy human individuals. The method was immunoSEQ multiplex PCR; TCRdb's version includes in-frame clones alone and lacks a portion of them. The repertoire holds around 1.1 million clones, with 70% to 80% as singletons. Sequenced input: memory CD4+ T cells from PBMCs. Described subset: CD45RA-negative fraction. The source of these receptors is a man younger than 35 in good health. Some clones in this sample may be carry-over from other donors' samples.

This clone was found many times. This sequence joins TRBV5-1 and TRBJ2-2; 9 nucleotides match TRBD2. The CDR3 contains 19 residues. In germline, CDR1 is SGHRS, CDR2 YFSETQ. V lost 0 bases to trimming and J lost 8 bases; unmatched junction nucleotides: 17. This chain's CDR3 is CASSLAARGRAGGSGELFF. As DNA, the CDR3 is TGCGCCAGCAGCTTGGCGGCCAGGGGGAGAGCGGGAGGATCAGGGGAGCTGTTTTTT.

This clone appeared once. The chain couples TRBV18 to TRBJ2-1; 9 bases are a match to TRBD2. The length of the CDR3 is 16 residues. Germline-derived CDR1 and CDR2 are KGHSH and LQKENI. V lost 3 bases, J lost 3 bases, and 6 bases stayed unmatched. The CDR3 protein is CASSPALAGLYNEQFF. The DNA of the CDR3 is TGTGCCAGCTCACCCGCACTAGCGGGCCTCTACAATGAGCAGTTCTTC.

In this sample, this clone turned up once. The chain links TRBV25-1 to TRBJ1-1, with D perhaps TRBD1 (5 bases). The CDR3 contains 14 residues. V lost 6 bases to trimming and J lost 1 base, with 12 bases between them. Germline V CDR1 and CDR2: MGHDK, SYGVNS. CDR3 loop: CASSLPTGNTEAFF. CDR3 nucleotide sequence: TGTGCCAGCAGCCTCCCTACAGGGAACACTGAAGCTTTCTTT. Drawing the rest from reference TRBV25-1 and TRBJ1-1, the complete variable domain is EADIYQTPRYLVIGTGKKITLECSQTMGHDKMYWYQQDPGMELHLIHYSYGVNSTEKGDLSSESTVSRIRTEHFPLTLESARPSHTSQYLCASSLPTGNTEAFFGQGTRLTVV.

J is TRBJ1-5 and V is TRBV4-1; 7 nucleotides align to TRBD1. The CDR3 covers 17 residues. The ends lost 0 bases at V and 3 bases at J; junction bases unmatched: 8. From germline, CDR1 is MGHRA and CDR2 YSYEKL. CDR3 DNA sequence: TGCGCCAGCAGCCAAGACCCCGGGACAGCGCTCAATCAGCCCCAGCATTTT. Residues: CASSQDPGTALNQPQHF.

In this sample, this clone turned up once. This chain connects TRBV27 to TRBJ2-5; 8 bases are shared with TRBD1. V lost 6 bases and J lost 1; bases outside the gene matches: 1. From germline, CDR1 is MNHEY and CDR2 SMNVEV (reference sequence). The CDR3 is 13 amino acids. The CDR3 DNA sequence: TGTGCCAGCAGAGGACAGGGCCAAGAGACCCAGTACTTC. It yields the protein CASRGQGQETQYF.

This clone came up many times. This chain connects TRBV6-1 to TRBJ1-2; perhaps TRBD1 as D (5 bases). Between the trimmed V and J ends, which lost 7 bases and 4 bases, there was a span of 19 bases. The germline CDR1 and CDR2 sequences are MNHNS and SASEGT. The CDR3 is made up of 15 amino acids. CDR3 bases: TGTGCCAGCACCTCACGCGGGGGAGCCTCCTATGGCTACACCTTC. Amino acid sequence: CASTSRGGASYGYTF.

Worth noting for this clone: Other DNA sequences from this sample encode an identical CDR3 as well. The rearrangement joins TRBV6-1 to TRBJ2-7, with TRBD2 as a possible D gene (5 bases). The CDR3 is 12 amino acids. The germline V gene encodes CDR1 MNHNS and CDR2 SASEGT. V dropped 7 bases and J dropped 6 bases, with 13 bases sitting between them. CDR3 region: CASTLLGSEQYF. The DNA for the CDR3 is TGTGCCAGCACTCTACTGGGGAGCGAGCAGTACTTC.

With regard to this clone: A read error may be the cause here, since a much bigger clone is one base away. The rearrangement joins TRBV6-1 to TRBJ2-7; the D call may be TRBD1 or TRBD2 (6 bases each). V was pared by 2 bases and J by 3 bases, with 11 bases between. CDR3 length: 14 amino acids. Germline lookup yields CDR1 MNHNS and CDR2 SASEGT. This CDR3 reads CASSEWGDNYEQYF. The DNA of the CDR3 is TGTGCCAGCAGTGAATGGGGGGACAACTACGAGCAGTACTTC.

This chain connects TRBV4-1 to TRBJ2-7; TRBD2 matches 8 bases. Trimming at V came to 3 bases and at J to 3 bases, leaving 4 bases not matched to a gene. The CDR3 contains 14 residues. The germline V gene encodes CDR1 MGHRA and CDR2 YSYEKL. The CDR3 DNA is TGCGCCAGCAGCCACCCGGCGGGAGGCTACGAGCAGTACTTC. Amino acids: CASSHPAGGYEQYF.

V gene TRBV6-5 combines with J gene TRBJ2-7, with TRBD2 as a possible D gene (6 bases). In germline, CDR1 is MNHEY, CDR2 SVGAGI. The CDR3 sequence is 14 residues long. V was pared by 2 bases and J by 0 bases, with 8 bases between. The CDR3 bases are TGTGCCAGCAGTTACGTCGGGGGCTCCTACGAGCAGTACTTC. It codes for CASSYVGGSYEQYF.

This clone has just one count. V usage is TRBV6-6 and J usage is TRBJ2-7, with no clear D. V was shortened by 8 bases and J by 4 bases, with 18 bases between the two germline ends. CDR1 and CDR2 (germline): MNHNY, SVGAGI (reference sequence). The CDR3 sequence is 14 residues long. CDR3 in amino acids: CASHAIANPYEQYF. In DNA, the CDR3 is TGTGCCAGCCACGCCATAGCAAACCCGTACGAGCAGTACTTC.

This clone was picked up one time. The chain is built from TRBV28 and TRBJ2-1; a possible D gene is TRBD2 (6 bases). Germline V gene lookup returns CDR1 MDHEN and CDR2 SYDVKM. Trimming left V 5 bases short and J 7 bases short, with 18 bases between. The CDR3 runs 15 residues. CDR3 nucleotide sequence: TGTGCCAGCAGTCTCCGACTAGGGTTTGTGAATGAGCAGTTCTTC. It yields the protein CASSLRLGFVNEQFF. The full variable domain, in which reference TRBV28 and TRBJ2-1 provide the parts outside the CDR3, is DVKVTQSSRYLVKRTGEKVFLECVQDMDHENMFWYRQDPGLGLRLIYFSYDVKMKEKGDIPEGYSVSREKKERFSLILESASTNQTSMYLCASSLRLGFVNEQFFGPGTRLTVL.

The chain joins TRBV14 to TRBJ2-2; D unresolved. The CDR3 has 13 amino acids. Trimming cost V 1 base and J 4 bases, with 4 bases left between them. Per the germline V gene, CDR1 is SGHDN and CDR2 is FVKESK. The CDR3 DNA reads TGTGCCAGCAGCCAAGTTCCCACCGGGGAGCTGTTTTTT. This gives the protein CASSQVPTGELFF.

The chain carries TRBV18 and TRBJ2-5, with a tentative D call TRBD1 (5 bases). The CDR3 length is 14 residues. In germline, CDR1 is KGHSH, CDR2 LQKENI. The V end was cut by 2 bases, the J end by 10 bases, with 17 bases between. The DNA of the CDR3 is TGTGCCAGCTCACCAGTTTTGGACACCCTCGACCAGTACTTC. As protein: CASSPVLDTLDQYF.

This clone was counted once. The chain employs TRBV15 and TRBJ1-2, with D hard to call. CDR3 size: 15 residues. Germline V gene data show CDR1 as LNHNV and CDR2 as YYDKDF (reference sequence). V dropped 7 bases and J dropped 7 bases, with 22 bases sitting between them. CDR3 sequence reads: CATTHGGTEAAGYTF. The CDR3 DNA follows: TGTGCCACCACCCATGGAGGAACCGAAGCGGCTGGCTACACCTTC. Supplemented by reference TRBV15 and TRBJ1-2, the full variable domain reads DAMVIQNPRYQVTQFGKPVTLSCSQTLNHNVMYWYQQKSSQAPKLLFHYYDKDFNNEADTPDNFQSRRPNTSFCFLDIRSPGLGDTAMYLCATTHGGTEAAGYTFGSGTRLTVV.

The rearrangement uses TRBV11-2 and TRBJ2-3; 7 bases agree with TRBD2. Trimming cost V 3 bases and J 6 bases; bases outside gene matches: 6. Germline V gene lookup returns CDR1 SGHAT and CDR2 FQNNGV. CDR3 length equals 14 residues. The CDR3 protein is CASSFGGRGDTQYF. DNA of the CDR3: TGTGCCAGCAGCTTTGGCGGGAGAGGGGATACGCAGTATTTT.

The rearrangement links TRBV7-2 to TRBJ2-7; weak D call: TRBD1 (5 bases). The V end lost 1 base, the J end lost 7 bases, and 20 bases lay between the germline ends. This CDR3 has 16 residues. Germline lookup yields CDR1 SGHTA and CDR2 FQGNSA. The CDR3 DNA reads TGTGCCAGCAGCTTAGTGGGTCTTGGGGCACCCCGGGAGCAGTACTTC. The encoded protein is CASSLVGLGAPREQYF.

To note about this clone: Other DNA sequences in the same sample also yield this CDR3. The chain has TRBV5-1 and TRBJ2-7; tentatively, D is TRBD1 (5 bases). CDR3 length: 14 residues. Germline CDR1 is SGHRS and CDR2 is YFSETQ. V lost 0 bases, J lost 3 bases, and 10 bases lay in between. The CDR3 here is CASSLGQGSYEQYF. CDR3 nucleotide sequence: TGCGCCAGCAGCTTGGGTCAGGGTAGCTACGAGCAGTACTTC.

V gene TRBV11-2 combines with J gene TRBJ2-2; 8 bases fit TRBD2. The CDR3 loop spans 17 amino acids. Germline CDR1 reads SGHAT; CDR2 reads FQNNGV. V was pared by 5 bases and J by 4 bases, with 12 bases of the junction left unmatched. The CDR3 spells CASSPLAGTVVTGELFF. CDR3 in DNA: TGTGCCAGCAGCCCATTAGCGGGAACAGTGGTCACCGGGGAGCTGTTTTTT.

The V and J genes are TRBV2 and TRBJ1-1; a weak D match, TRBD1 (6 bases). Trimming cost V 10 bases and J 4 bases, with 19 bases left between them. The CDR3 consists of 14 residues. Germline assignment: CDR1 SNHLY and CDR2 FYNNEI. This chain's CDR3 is CATSSQGISTEAFF. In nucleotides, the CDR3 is TGTGCCACCTCTTCACAGGGAATAAGCACTGAAGCTTTCTTT.

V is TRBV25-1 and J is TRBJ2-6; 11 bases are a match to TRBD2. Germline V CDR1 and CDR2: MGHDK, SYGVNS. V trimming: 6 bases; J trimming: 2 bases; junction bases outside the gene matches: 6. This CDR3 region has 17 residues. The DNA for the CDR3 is TGTGCCAGCAGCCCCATAGCGGGAGGGCCTGGGGCCAACGTCCTGACTTTC. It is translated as CASSPIAGGPGANVLTF.

This CDR3 reads CASRLGPLAGRETQYF. For the CDR3, the DNA is TGTGCAAGTCGCTTAGGTCCTCTAGCGGGAAGAGAGACCCAGTACTTC. This sequence joins TRBV12-2 and TRBJ2-5; TRBD2, the table's D call, was not compared with the DNA. TRBV12-2 is designated a pseudogene. The CDR3 totals 16 residues.

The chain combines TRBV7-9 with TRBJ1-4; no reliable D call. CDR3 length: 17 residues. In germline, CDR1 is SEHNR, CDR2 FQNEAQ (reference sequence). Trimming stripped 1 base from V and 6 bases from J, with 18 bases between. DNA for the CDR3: TGTGCCAGCAGCTTAGGTGGTTTACGAGGGTTAGATGAAAAACTGTTTTTT. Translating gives CASSLGGLRGLDEKLFF.

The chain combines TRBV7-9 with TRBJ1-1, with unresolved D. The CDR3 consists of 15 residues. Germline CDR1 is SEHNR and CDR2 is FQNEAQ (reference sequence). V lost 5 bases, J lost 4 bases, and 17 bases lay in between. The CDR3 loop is CASSPIGPLSTEAFF. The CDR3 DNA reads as TGTGCCAGCAGCCCCATTGGTCCGTTGAGCACTGAAGCTTTCTTT.

This CDR3 is CAISPQGGNPPLYF. CDR3 sequence (DNA): TGTGCCATCAGCCCCCAAGGGGGGAACCCTCCATTGTACTTC. The J gene is TRBJ2-7, the V gene TRBV10-3, with D perhaps being TRBD1 or TRBD2 (6 bases each). The V and J ends lost 6 bases and 12 bases respectively, with 24 bases between them. Germline-derived CDR1 and CDR2 are ENHRY and SYGVKD. The CDR3 has 14 residues.

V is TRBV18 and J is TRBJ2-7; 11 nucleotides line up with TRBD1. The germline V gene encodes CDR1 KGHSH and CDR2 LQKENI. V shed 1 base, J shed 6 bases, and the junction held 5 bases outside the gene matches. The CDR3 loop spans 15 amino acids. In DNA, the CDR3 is TGTGCCAGCTCACCACAACACGGGACAGGGGGCGAGCAGTACTTC. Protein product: CASSPQHGTGGEQYF.

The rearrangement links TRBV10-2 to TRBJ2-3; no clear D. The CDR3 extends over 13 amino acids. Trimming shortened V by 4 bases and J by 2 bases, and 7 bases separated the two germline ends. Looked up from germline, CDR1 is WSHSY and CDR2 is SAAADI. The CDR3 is CASSGPATDTQYF. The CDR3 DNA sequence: TGCGCCAGCAGTGGGCCGGCCACAGATACGCAGTATTTT.